This TCR beta chain was captured in a study of metastatic and nonmetastatic thyroid tumors (dated by TCRdb to about 2020). Study-wide context: Repertoires from peripheral blood and from tumor or nodule tissue samples of malignant and benign thyroid patients were compared. Overall study outcomes, separate from this receptor: TCR beta diversity was reported as significantly higher in malignant tumors than in benign nodules, in both blood and tumor samples.

No treatment had been received by any patient before thyroid surgery. The study retrospectively analysed patient clinical samples collected from about 2012 to 2019 using T-cell receptor beta sequencing. The sample holds many counts of this clone. This receptor's antigen is unknown. There are no base qualities to consult, and no much larger clone falls within one base. Library method: PCR. Instrument used: Illumina HiSeq 4000. High-throughput sequencing was used to profile the TCR beta-chain CDR3 region of every patient. In the original analysis: Drawing on CDR3 differences between clinicopathological groups, the researchers built a classifier meant to tell apart patients with distant-metastatic papillary thyroid cancer. The Shannon index was used to measure repertoire diversity, and the Morisita-Horn index was used to measure how similar tumor and blood repertoires were. Starting from the raw public reads, TCRdb applied fastp trimming at Q25, assembled clones with MiXCR and retained in-frame beta chains. For this entry, the V and J calls and clone size follow TCRdb and not the study's own pipeline. The sample has under 35,000 clones on record, approximately 29% of them singletons. The ten biggest clones cover about 32% of the sample.

The CDR3 sequence holds 15 residues, the cysteine and phenylalanine included. This entry keeps only the CDR3 DNA: 45 bases, framed from base 1. The germline V gene sets CDR1 to SGHRS and CDR2 to YFSETQ. Cut back by 0 bases and 3 bases, the V and J ends lie 12 bases apart. The rearranged segments are TRBV5-1 and TRBJ2-5, with the D gene tentatively TRBD1 or TRBD2, based on 5 matching bases in each. What was sequenced was blood. The TCR comes from a female donor with papillary thyroid cancer or a benign thyroid nodule (not recorded which). Some clones in this sample may be carry-over from other donors' samples. The DNA sequence reads TGCGCCAGCAGCTTGGCCGGGGACCAGGAAGAGACCCAGTACTTC. Its protein is CASSLAGDQEETQYF.